Each of the 28 T cell receptor beta chains below was sequenced from the same sample in a study of blood T cell repertoires in COVID-19. Measured with immunoSEQ multiplex PCR; TCRdb has only the in-frame clones, and not every one. The profile shows 60,000 or so clones, more than 80% of them singletons. The sample was peripheral blood. The receptors were sampled from a human donor with active COVID-19. The donor label of this sample is uncertain.

This chain uses TRBV10-3 with TRBJ2-2; D may be TRBD1 (6 bases). Germline CDR1 and CDR2: ENHRY and SYGVKD. Trimming left V 4 bases short and J 0 bases short, with 9 bases between. The CDR3 runs to 15 residues. CDR3 DNA: TGTGCCATCAGTGTTGGGGGCGCGAACACCGGGGAGCTGTTTTTT. Residues: CAISVGGANTGELFF.

The CDR3 region is CASSRLAGGSSNTGELFF. The DNA for the CDR3 is TGTGCCAGCAGCCGACTAGCGGGGGGCTCCTCGAACACCGGGGAGCTGTTTTTT. V is TRBV6-6 and J is TRBJ2-2, with 13 bases that match TRBD2. CDR3 size: 18 residues. The germline CDR1 and CDR2 sequences are MNHNY and SVGAGI (reference sequence). Trimming took 6 bases from V and 0 from J; bases not matched to a gene: 7.

The chain links TRBV5-1 to TRBJ1-1; D is possibly TRBD1 (5 bases). There are 14 residues in the CDR3. V lost 4 bases and J 5 bases, leaving 15 bases between the germline ends. Germline CDR1 and CDR2: SGHRS and YFSETQ. The CDR3 sequence is CASSPPGTSTEAFF. CDR3 bases: TGCGCCAGCAGCCCACCGGGGACTTCAACTGAAGCTTTCTTT. Looking up the rest from reference TRBV5-1 and TRBJ1-1 gives the full variable domain: KAGVTQTPRYLIKTRGQQVTLSCSPISGHRSVSWYQQTPGQGLQFLFEYFSETQRNKGNFPGRFSGRQFSNSRSEMNVSTLELGDSALYLCASSPPGTSTEAFFGQGTRLTVV.

V usage is TRBV19 and J usage is TRBJ2-1; 9 nucleotides line up with TRBD2. The CDR3 spans 16 residues. CDR1 LNHDA and CDR2 SQIVND come from the germline V gene (reference sequence). V lost 7 bases and J lost 8; bases outside the gene matches: 15. In nucleotides, the CDR3 is TGTGCCAGTAAATTTGGAGCGGGAGGATTTAGCGATGAGCAGTTCTTC. It translates to CASKFGAGGFSDEQFF.

The gene calls are TRBV11-3 and TRBJ2-2, with D uncertain. V shed 2 bases and J shed 5 bases, with 6 bases lying between them. CDR1 is SGHNT and CDR2 is YENEEA in the germline V gene. The CDR3 has 13 residues. CDR3: CASSLLITGELFF. CDR3 in DNA: TGTGCCAGCAGCTTATTAATAACCGGGGAGCTGTTTTTT. The whole variable domain, filled in from reference TRBV11-3 and TRBJ2-2, reads EAGVVQSPRYKIIEKKQPVAFWCNPISGHNTLYWYLQNLGQGPELLIRYENEEAVDDSQLPKDRFSAERLKGVDSTLKIQPAELGDSAVYLCASSLLITGELFFGEGSRLTVL.

CDR3 protein: CASSPQARSGANVLTF. The CDR3 coding sequence is TGTGCCAGCAGCCCCCAGGCCCGCTCTGGGGCCAACGTCCTGACTTTC. V gene TRBV9 combines with J gene TRBJ2-6; D is unresolved. This CDR3 has 16 residues. The V end was cut by 4 bases, the J end by 0 bases, with 11 bases between. Germline-derived CDR1 and CDR2 are SGDLS and YYNGEE.

The V gene is TRBV6-2 or TRBV6-3, the J gene TRBJ2-2; D not certain. Germline CDR1 reads MNHEY; CDR2 reads SVGEGT. The V end was cut by 0 bases, the J end by 5 bases, with 7 bases between. The CDR3 covers 14 residues. DNA of the CDR3: TGTGCCAGCAGTTACTCGTCTGTGACCGGGGAGCTGTTTTTT. It is translated as CASSYSSVTGELFF.

The chain is built from TRBV5-1 and TRBJ2-6; D is unclear. V was clipped by 4 bases and J by 0 bases, with 8 bases between them. Germline CDR1 reads SGHRS; CDR2 reads YFSETQ. CDR3 length: 15 amino acids. The CDR3 loop reads CASSNPSSGANVLTF. CDR3 nucleotide sequence: TGCGCCAGCAGCAACCCGAGCTCTGGGGCCAACGTCCTGACTTTC.

The genes are TRBV7-6 and TRBJ2-7, with TRBD1 matching 8 bases. The CDR3 is 17 amino acids. Germline V gene lookup returns CDR1 SGHVS and CDR2 FNYEAQ. Trimming at V came to 5 bases and at J to 5 bases, leaving 17 bases not matched to a gene. This CDR3 is CASSLLSSRQGTNEQYF. CDR3 bases: TGTGCCAGCAGCCTACTTAGTTCGAGACAGGGGACGAACGAGCAGTACTTC.

This clone was counted once. This rearrangement joins TRBV9 to TRBJ2-7; 12 bases are shared with TRBD2. Germline CDR1 and CDR2: SGDLS and YYNGEE. After removal of 0 bases from V and 3 bases from J, the junction contained 13 bases not matched to a gene. The CDR3 spans 19 residues. As DNA, the CDR3 is TGTGCCAGCAGCGTAGCGGCTAGCGGGAGGGCGGGAATCGGCTACGAGCAGTACTTC. The encoded protein is CASSVAASGRAGIGYEQYF. The full variable domain, in which reference TRBV9 and TRBJ2-7 provide the parts outside the CDR3, is DSGVTQTPKHLITATGQRVTLRCSPRSGDLSVYWYQQSLDQGLQFLIQYYNGEERAKGNILERFSAQQFPDLHSELNLSSLELGDSALYFCASSVAASGRAGIGYEQYFGPGTRLTVT.

The sample holds a few counts of this clone. The J gene is TRBJ2-5, the V gene TRBV2, with 9 positions matching TRBD2. With 7 bases clipped from V and 2 bases from J, the junction kept 8 bases outside the gene matches. Germline V CDR1 and CDR2: SNHLY, FYNNEI. The CDR3 contains 15 residues. The CDR3 DNA sequence: TGTGCCAGCATTCCCGCGGGGGGGGTACAAGAGACCCAGTACTTC. Translation: CASIPAGGVQETQYF.

The chain joins TRBV27 to TRBJ2-3; 10 bases map to TRBD2. The trim removed 5 bases at V and 0 bases at J, leaving 11 bases unmatched. The V gene's germline CDR1 is MNHEY and CDR2 SMNVEV (reference sequence). This CDR3 comprises 18 residues. The CDR3 nucleotides read TGTGCCAGCAGTAGAATTTCTAGCGGGAGAACCAGCACAGATACGCAGTATTTT. Translation gives CASSRISSGRTSTDTQYF.

The J gene is TRBJ2-7, the V gene TRBV2, with D possibly TRBD2 on 6 matching bases. The ends were cut back, 3 bases at V and 7 bases at J, with 7 bases in the middle. Germline CDR1 is SNHLY and CDR2 is FYNNEI. This CDR3 comprises 11 residues. The CDR3 nucleotides read TGTGCCAGCAGTGACCGGGGGGAGCAGTACTTC. It encodes CASSDRGEQYF.

This chain joins TRBV4-1 and TRBJ2-1; tentatively, D is TRBD2 (5 bases). The germline CDR1 and CDR2 sequences are MGHRA and YSYEKL. Deletions cut 3 bases from V and 1 base from J, with 22 bases between. CDR3 size: 19 residues. In DNA, the CDR3 is TGCGCCAGCAGCCAGCTCCTACCTGGGAAGGACTTGTCCTACAATGAGCAGTTCTTC. It yields the protein CASSQLLPGKDLSYNEQFF.

The rearrangement joins TRBV23-1 to TRBJ2-7, with D maybe TRBD2 (6 bases). TRBV23-1 is reported as an ORF; its role is uncertain. This CDR3 comprises 14 residues. V lost 4 bases and J 7 bases, leaving 17 bases between the germline ends. The CDR3 here is CASSLRRAAKEQYF. CDR3 bases: TGCGCCAGCAGTCTGAGGAGGGCCGCGAAAGAGCAGTACTTC.

The chain uses TRBV7-8 and TRBJ1-6; the match to TRBD1 covers 7 bases. This CDR3 has 15 residues. Germline V gene lookup returns CDR1 SGHVS and CDR2 FQNEAQ. J gave up 7 bases and V 5 bases, and 8 bases lay outside the gene matches. CDR3 in DNA: TGTGCCAGCAGCGTCCGGACAGGTTTGAATTCACCCCTCCACTTT. It specifies CASSVRTGLNSPLHF.

The chain is built from TRBV30 and TRBJ2-1, with D perhaps TRBD2 (5 bases). Trimming took off 2 bases at V and 4 bases at J, with 6 bases between the two ends. Germline assignment: CDR1 GTSNPN and CDR2 SVGIG (reference sequence). CDR3 length equals 12 residues. CDR3 sequence reads: CAWSSGYNEQFF. Written as DNA, the CDR3 is TGTGCCTGGAGTTCGGGGTACAATGAGCAGTTCTTC. Drawing the rest from reference TRBV30 and TRBJ2-1, the complete variable domain is SQTIHQWPATLVQPVGSPLSLECTVEGTSNPNLYWYRQAAGRGLQLLFYSVGIGQISSEVPQNLSASRPQDRQFILSSKKLLLSDSGFYLCAWSSGYNEQFFGPGTRLTVL.

V and J are TRBV24-1 and TRBJ2-3; 10 bases agree with TRBD1. CDR3 length: 23 residues. Germline V CDR1 and CDR2: KGHDR, SFDVKD. Germline trimming cut 2 bases from V and 2 bases from J; bases unmatched to any gene: 24. CDR3 in amino acids: CATSDSDDGSRDRGGPITDTQYF. The CDR3 nucleotides are TGTGCCACCAGTGATTCTGATGACGGTTCCCGGGACAGGGGCGGCCCTATCACAGATACGCAGTATTTT.

This chain connects TRBV19 to TRBJ2-1, with 14 positions matching TRBD2. Germline CDR1 and CDR2: LNHDA and SQIVND (reference sequence). V lost 7 bases, J lost 9 bases, and 8 bases stayed unmatched. CDR3 length equals 15 residues. The CDR3 spells CASIAGTSGRFEQFF. Written as DNA, the CDR3 is TGTGCCAGTATCGCAGGGACTAGCGGGAGATTTGAGCAGTTCTTC.

The CDR3 DNA is TGCGCCAGCAGCCCGCACCAGGTATCCTACGAGCAGTACTTC. Translation: CASSPHQVSYEQYF. The chain joins TRBV4-3 to TRBJ2-7, with unresolved D. The CDR3 runs to 14 residues. CDR1 LGHNA and CDR2 YSLEER come from the germline V gene. The V gene lost 4 bases and the J gene lost 1 base, with 11 bases spanning the gap.

V usage is TRBV29-1 and J usage is TRBJ1-2; the match to TRBD1 covers 7 bases. From germline, CDR1 is SQVTM and CDR2 ANQGSEA. This CDR3 comprises 14 residues. J was trimmed by 2 bases and V by 6 bases; bases with no gene match: 9. CDR3 region: CSVDRQGVNYGYTF. DNA for the CDR3: TGCAGCGTAGATCGACAGGGTGTCAACTATGGCTACACCTTC.

The chain combines TRBV7-8 with TRBJ1-3; 9 bases are a match to TRBD1. The ends lost 5 bases at V and 0 bases at J; junction bases unmatched: 5. Germline V CDR1 and CDR2: SGHVS, FQNEAQ. This CDR3 spans 16 amino acids. The CDR3 loop reads CASSTPTGGSGNTIYF. The CDR3 region has the DNA TGTGCCAGCAGCACACCGACAGGGGGCTCTGGAAACACCATATATTTT.

The rearrangement joins TRBV7-9 to TRBJ2-7, with D tentatively TRBD1 (6 bases). V shed 2 bases and J shed 3 bases, with 11 bases lying between them. The CDR3 is 14 amino acids. Per germline, CDR1 SEHNR and CDR2 FQNEAQ (reference sequence). DNA for the CDR3: TGTGCCAGCAGCTTACTGGACAGACTCTACGAGCAGTACTTC. It encodes CASSLLDRLYEQYF.

The genes are TRBV3-1 (or the pseudogene TRBV3-2) and TRBJ1-2; tentative D call: TRBD1 (5 bases). From germline, CDR1 is LGHDT and CDR2 YNNKEL (reference sequence). The ends were cut back, 0 bases at V and 5 bases at J, with 10 bases in the middle. The length of the CDR3 is 14 residues. The CDR3 region has the DNA TGTGCCAGCAGCCAAGATCCGGGGGGATATGGCTACACCTTC. Its translation: CASSQDPGGYGYTF.

The gene calls are TRBV6-2 or TRBV6-3 and TRBJ1-1; D is undetermined. This CDR3 is 14 amino acids long. Trimming took 0 bases from V and 10 from J, leaving 15 bases between them. CDR1 MNHEY and CDR2 SVGEGT come from the germline V gene. CDR3 nucleotide sequence: TGTGCCAGCAGTTACTCGAAGCGGAGGGAAGTAGCTTTCTTT. Its protein is CASSYSKRREVAFF.

The genes are TRBV7-9 and TRBJ2-5, with TRBD2 matching over 8 bases. Germline values: CDR1 SEHNR, CDR2 FQNEAQ (reference sequence). V was clipped by 3 bases and J by 4 bases; unmatched bases: 1. The CDR3 runs 13 residues. DNA for the CDR3: TGTGCCAGCAGCTTTACTAGCGGAGAGACCCAGTACTTC. It yields the protein CASSFTSGETQYF. The complete variable domain, with remaining parts taken from reference TRBV7-9 and TRBJ2-5, reads DTGVSQNPRHKITKRGQNVTFRCDPISEHNRLYWYRQTLGQGPEFLTYFQNEAQLEKSRLLSDRFSAERPKGSFSTLEIQRTEQGDSAMYLCASSFTSGETQYFGPGTRLLVL.

The chain recombines TRBV6-5 with TRBJ1-1; D call uncertain. CDR3 size: 13 residues. Germline CDR1 is MNHEY and CDR2 is SVGAGI. V was shortened by 5 bases and J by 11 bases, with 18 bases between the two germline ends. CDR3 in DNA: TGTGCCAGCAGTCTAGATCCCAGAGTTCGGGCTTTCTTT. This sequence encodes CASSLDPRVRAFF.

The chain couples TRBV5-1 to TRBJ2-5, with 10 bases matching TRBD2. Trimming took 3 bases from V and 5 from J; bases not matched to a gene: 7. Germline V gives CDR1 SGHRS, CDR2 YFSETQ. The CDR3 has 15 residues. Here the CDR3 DNA reads TGCGCCAGCAGCTCCTCAGCGGGGGGGCCGGAGACCCAGTACTTC. This gives the protein CASSSSAGGPETQYF.